This T cell receptor (beta chain) was obtained from a study of identical twins. Study findings and constraints: Twin sharing of out-of-frame TCR alpha was underestimated by models in monozygotic pairs.

TCRdb processed the 5' RACE reads anew with MiXCR; each CDR3 protein has one entry. The sample has around 280,000 distinct CDR3 sequences, about 8.3% seen once; the top ten hold roughly 2.1%. This clonotype was recorded a few times. Its target is not known. These records were also assigned to another study, of yellow fever vaccine responses in identical twins.

The TCR sequence derives from a woman aged 18-29 years in good health. Sequenced material: memory (CD45RO+) T cells sorted from blood.

The DNA of the CDR3 is TGTGCCAGCAGCGCTCGGACAGGGGGCAGAGAGACCCAGTACTTC. It yields the protein CASSARTGGRETQYF. The chain combines TRBV2 with TRBJ2-5, with TRBD1 matching 11 bases. The germline V gene encodes CDR1 SNHLY and CDR2 FYNNEI. The ends lost 6 bases at V and 4 bases at J; junction bases unmatched: 7. CDR3 size: 15 residues.